This is a list of T cell receptor beta chains from one sample in a study of shared clonotypes between healthy human individuals. Sequencing was performed with immunoSEQ multiplex PCR; in TCRdb, only in-frame clones are kept and a portion is missing. The data contain 2 million to 2.5 million clones, under 95% of them singletons. The source material was naive CD4+ T cells from PBMCs. The source is a man in his late teens or twenties in good health. Some clones in this sample may be carry-over from other donors' samples. The CDR3 runs from the conserved cysteine through the conserved F or W. The D gene is left open where the match is weak. A row's size may be missing; if present it is once, few, many or a size class.

>TRBJ2-3|.|TRBV7-2|.
CASSLVGRSSDTQYF
TGTGCCAGCAGCTTAGTTGGCCGCAGTTCGGATACGCAGTATTTT
>TRBJ2-5|.|TRBV5-1|.
CASSLALGLETQYF
TGCGCCAGCAGCTTGGCCCTGGGTTTGGAGACCCAGTACTTC
>TRBJ2-7|.|TRBV11-3|TRBD2
CASSFGAGGPDEQYF
TGTGCCAGCAGCTTTGGAGCGGGAGGGCCGGACGAGCAGTACTTC
>TRBJ2-2|.|TRBV4-2|.
CASSWGGGTHYTGELFF
TGTGCCAGCAGCTGGGGTGGCGGGACCCATTACACCGGGGAGCTGTTTTTT
>TRBJ2-7|.|TRBV6-1|.
CASSRDRSYEQYF
TGTGCCAGCAGCCGGGACCGCTCCTACGAGCAGTACTTC
>TRBJ2-1|.|TRBV11-2|TRBD2
CASSLVWTGGSEQFF
TGTGCCAGCAGCTTAGTGTGGACGGGAGGGAGTGAGCAGTTCTTC
>TRBJ2-7|.|TRBV29-1|.
CSVSSPTDSYEQYF
TGCAGCGTTTCGAGCCCGACGGATTCCTACGAGCAGTACTTC
>TRBJ1-2|.|TRBV5-6|TRBD1
CASSTPGQGIAGYTF
TGTGCCAGCAGCACACCGGGACAGGGGATTGCTGGCTACACCTTC
>TRBJ1-1|.|TRBV28|.
CASSGTWGAEYEAFF
TGTGCCAGCAGTGGTACCTGGGGCGCCGAATATGAAGCTTTCTTT
>TRBJ2-7|.|TRBV4-2|.
CASSLDSRAEQYF
TGTGCCAGCAGCCTAGATTCTAGGGCCGAGCAGTACTTC
>TRBJ2-2|.|TRBV28|.
CASAYLTQDGVGELFF
TGTGCCAGCGCCTACCTAACCCAGGACGGTGTCGGGGAGCTGTTTTTT
>TRBJ2-5|.|TRBV15|TRBD1
CATSRDRLTGRDRGQETQYF
TGTGCCACCAGCAGAGATCGATTGACGGGCCGGGACAGGGGACAAGAGACCCAGTACTTC
>TRBJ1-2|.|TRBV29-1|.
CSVRRVGPNGGGYTF
TGCAGCGTTAGGCGGGTGGGTCCCAACGGCGGTGGCTACACCTTC
>TRBJ1-1|.|TRBV6-1|TRBD1
CASDKGANTEAFF
TGTGCCAGCGATAAGGGGGCGAACACTGAAGCTTTCTTT
>TRBJ1-1|.|TRBV14|.
CASSQDRGQRAFF
TGTGCCAGCAGCCAAGATCGAGGACAGCGCGCTTTCTTT
>TRBJ2-1|once|TRBV5-1|.
CASSLRDSHKNEQFF
TGCGCCAGCAGCTTGAGGGACTCCCATAAGAATGAGCAGTTCTTC
>TRBJ2-1|once|TRBV4-2|.
CASSQVGRGRGDNEQFF
TGTGCCAGCAGCCAAGTCGGACGAGGGCGGGGAGACAATGAGCAGTTCTTC
>TRBJ2-1|.|TRBV27|TRBD2
CASSLSRASGSDSEQFF
TGTGCCAGCAGTTTATCGAGGGCAAGCGGGAGTGATAGTGAGCAGTTCTTC
>TRBJ1-1|.|TRBV11-1|.
CASSLGLEAFF
TGTGCCAGCAGCCTAGGGCTGGAAGCTTTCTTT
>TRBJ1-2|.|TRBV5-1|TRBD1
CASSGQGATYGYTF
TGCGCCAGCAGCGGGCAGGGGGCAACCTATGGCTACACCTTC
>TRBJ1-1|.|TRBV28|.
CASSDRFREAFF
TGTGCCAGCAGCGACAGGTTCCGTGAAGCTTTCTTT
>TRBJ2-7|.|TRBV28|.
CASSITGGFYEQYF
TGTGCCAGCAGTATTACCGGGGGCTTCTACGAGCAGTACTTC
>TRBJ1-2|.|TRBV9|.
CASSVEDWDYGYTF
TGTGCCAGCAGCGTAGAAGACTGGGACTATGGCTACACCTTC
>TRBJ2-7|.|TRBV7-9|.
CASSSTEHEQYF
TGTGCCAGCAGCTCCACGGAGCACGAGCAGTACTTC
>TRBJ2-1|.|TRBV7-3|.
CASSLLLEGHRNEQFF
TGTGCCAGCAGTTTACTCCTGGAAGGACACCGCAATGAGCAGTTCTTC
>TRBJ2-1|.|TRBV5-1|TRBD2
CASSLDGSGISEQFF
TGCGCCAGCAGCTTGGATGGTAGCGGGATTAGTGAGCAGTTCTTC
>TRBJ2-2|.|TRBV6-5|.
CASTTTGELFF
TGTGCCAGCACAACTACCGGGGAGCTGTTTTTT
>TRBJ1-4|.|TRBV5-1|TRBD1
CASSLTGFEKLFF
TGCGCCAGCAGCCTGACAGGGTTCGAAAAACTGTTTTTT
>TRBJ2-7|once|TRBV21-1|.
CASSKVPGGYEQYF
TGTGCCAGCAGCAAAGTTCCAGGGGGCTACGAGCAGTACTTC
>TRBJ2-2|.|TRBV2|.
CATRRDYGGELFF
TGTGCCACTAGGAGGGATTACGGCGGGGAGCTGTTTTTT
>TRBJ2-2|once|TRBV11-3|.
CASSLGVGASDTGELFF
TGTGCCAGCAGCTTAGGGGTAGGGGCGTCTGACACCGGGGAGCTGTTTTTT
>TRBJ1-6|.|TRBV5-1|.
CASSLEAGANNSPLHF
TGCGCCAGCAGCTTGGAGGCAGGAGCCAATAATTCACCCCTCCACTTT
>TRBJ2-3|.|TRBV6-6|TRBD2
CASSYSLAGGSDTQYF
TGTGCCAGCAGTTACTCCCTAGCGGGAGGGTCAGATACGCAGTATTTT
>TRBJ1-3|.|TRBV4-2|.
CASSLNFRGPGNTIYF
TGTGCCAGCAGCCTCAATTTTCGGGGGCCTGGAAACACCATATATTTT
>TRBJ1-5|.|TRBV27|.
CASSPPRGQGPQHF
TGTGCCAGCAGTCCGCCCCGAGGGCAAGGGCCCCAGCATTTT
>TRBJ2-7|.|TRBV2|.
CASSVMAGEQYF
TGTGCCAGCAGTGTGATGGCGGGGGAGCAGTACTTC
>TRBJ2-5|.|TRBV4-3|.
CASSQEWGVWETQYF
TGCGCCAGCAGCCAAGAATGGGGGGTTTGGGAGACCCAGTACTTC
>TRBJ2-2|.|TRBV7-2|.
CASTPAGGLGGELFF
TGTGCCAGCACCCCCGCGGGTGGGTTAGGCGGGGAGCTGTTTTTT
>TRBJ2-7|.|TRBV28|TRBD1
CASSLGGGFFYEQYF
TGTGCCAGCAGCCTAGGGGGCGGTTTCTTTTACGAGCAGTACTTC
>TRBJ1-5|.|TRBV28|.
CASSLVRLGYLQPQHF
TGTGCCAGCAGTTTAGTACGCTTGGGGTACCTTCAGCCCCAGCATTTT
>TRBJ2-7|few|TRBV28|TRBD1
CASSSAGTGSYEQYF
TGTGCCAGCAGTTCCGCCGGGACAGGGTCCTACGAGCAGTACTTC
>TRBJ2-7|.|TRBV28|.
CASSFFMVSPTPSYEQYF
TGTGCCAGCAGTTTCTTTATGGTTTCCCCCACCCCCTCCTACGAGCAGTACTTC
>TRBJ2-3|.|TRBV27|.
CASSPDLKRAGTQYF
TGTGCCAGCAGTCCCGACCTGAAAAGGGCAGGTACGCAGTATTTT